This T cell receptor (beta chain) was recorded in a study of control samples from healthy donors and cancer patients. Produced via immunoSEQ multiplex PCR; TCRdb's table is partial and in-frame only. The sample consists of about 84,000 clones, roughly 88% of them appearing once. The V and J ends lost 2 bases and 0 bases respectively, with 14 bases between them. Germline V gene data show CDR1 as LNHDA and CDR2 as SQIVND (reference sequence). This CDR3 has 17 amino acids. Sequences were obtained from PBMCs. This TCR came from a man between 60 and 70 years old with head and neck cancer. The chain combines TRBV19 with TRBJ1-3; D might be TRBD1 (6 bases). CDR3 bases: TGTGCCAGTAGTATATCGGACAGCCGCCACTCTGGAAACACCATATATTTT. This codes for CASSISDSRHSGNTIYF.